The present T cell receptor beta chain was sequenced within a study of T cell responses to AZD1222 COVID-19 vaccine. Study-level background: Second-dose recipients at about 4 or about 12 weeks were treated as one pooled group.

The CDR3 consists of 17 residues. The V gene's germline CDR1 is SGHAT and CDR2 FQNNGV. V lost 2 bases and J 0 bases, leaving 14 bases between the germline ends. About this clone itself: As yet, its antigen is unknown.

Notes on the study in general: Breadth and depth of Spike-specific TCRs rose after two AZD1222 doses. Donors in the cohort were predominantly white British and more often female, and clonal diversity was possibly underestimated.

TCRdb keeps only in-frame clones here, not all; method: immunoSEQ multiplex PCR. The sample yields 120,000 or so clones, roughly nine tenths seen once. The chain recombines TRBV11-2 with TRBJ2-1; D call uncertain. The sequenced sample was peripheral blood, obtained on day 0 of AZD1222 vaccination. This TCR came from an adult in good health. This CDR3 reads CASSLRVSADSYNEQFF. CDR3 DNA: TGTGCCAGCAGCTTAAGGGTGAGCGCTGACTCCTACAATGAGCAGTTCTTC.